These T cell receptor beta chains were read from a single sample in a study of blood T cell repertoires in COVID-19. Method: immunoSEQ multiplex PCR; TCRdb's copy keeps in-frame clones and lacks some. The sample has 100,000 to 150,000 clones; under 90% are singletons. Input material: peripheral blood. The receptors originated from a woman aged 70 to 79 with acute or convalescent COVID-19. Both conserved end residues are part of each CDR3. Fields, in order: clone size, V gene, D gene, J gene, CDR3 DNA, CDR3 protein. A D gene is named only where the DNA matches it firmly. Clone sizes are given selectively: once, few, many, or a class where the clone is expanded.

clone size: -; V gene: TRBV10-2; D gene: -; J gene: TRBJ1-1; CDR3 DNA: TGCGCCAGCAGTGACTCAGGGTCGTGGTCTGAAGCTTTCTTT; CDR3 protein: CASSDSGSWSEAFF
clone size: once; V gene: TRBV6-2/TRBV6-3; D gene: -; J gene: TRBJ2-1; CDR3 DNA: TGTGCCAGCAGTCATCCCGGGTCCACTGGCTCCTACAATGAGCAGTTCTTC; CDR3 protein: CASSHPGSTGSYNEQFF
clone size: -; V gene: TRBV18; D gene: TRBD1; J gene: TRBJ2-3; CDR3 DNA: TGTGCCAGCTCACAGGGGGCCGGAGATACGCAGTATTTT; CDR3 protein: CASSQGAGDTQYF
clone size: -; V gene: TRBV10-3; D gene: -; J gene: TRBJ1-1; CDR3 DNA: TGTGCCATCAGACGGGACATTGAAGCTTTCTTT; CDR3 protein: CAIRRDIEAFF
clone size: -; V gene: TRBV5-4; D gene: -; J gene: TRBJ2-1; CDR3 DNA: TGTGCCAGCAGCTTGGCCGGAGCTAGTCGGTACAATGAGCAGTTCTTC; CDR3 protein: CASSLAGASRYNEQFF
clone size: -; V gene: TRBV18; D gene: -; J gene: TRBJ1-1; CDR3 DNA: TGTGCCAGCTCACCGGGAGGGACGTTTGGGGCTTTCTTT; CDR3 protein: CASSPGGTFGAFF
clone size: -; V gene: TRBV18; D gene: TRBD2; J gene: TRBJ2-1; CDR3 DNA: TGTGCCAGCTCACCGAGGACTAGCAGAATCTCTACAATGGTTGAGCAGTTCTTC; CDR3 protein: CASSPRTSRISTMVEQFF
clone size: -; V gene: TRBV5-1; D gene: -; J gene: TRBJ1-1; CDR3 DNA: TGCGCCAGCAGCTTGGGTGGCTGGAACACTGAAGCTTTCTTT; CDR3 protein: CASSLGGWNTEAFF
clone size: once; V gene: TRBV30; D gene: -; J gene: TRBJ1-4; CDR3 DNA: TGTGCCCTCGGGGGGGGAATTGAAAAACTGTTTTTT; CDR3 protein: CALGGGIEKLFF
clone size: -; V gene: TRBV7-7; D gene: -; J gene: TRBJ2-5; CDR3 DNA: TGTGCCAGCAGCTTTTCCCCAGGGGCAGAGACCCAGTACTTC; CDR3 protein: CASSFSPGAETQYF
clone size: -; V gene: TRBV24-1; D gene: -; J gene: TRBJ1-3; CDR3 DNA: TGTGCCACCAGTGATTTGTGCAGGGTATCCTTTCTCTCTGGAAACACCATATATTTT; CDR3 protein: CATSDLCRVSFLSGNTIYF
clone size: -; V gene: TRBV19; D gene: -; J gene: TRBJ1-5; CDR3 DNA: TGTGCCAGTAGGGGAACAGGGTTTAATCAGCCCCAGCATTTT; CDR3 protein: CASRGTGFNQPQHF
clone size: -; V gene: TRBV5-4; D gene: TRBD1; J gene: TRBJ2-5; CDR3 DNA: TGTGCCAGCAGCTCGAAGAGGGGGGGACAGGGGGCGGAGACCCAGTACTTC; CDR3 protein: CASSSKRGGQGAETQYF
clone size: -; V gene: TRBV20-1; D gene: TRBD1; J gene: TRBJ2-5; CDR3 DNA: TGCAGTGCTAGTGGACAGGGCCACCAAGAGACCCAGTACTTC; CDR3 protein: CSASGQGHQETQYF
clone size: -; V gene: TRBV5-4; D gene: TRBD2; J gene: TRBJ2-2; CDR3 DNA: TGTGCCAGCAGCCTTGGATTAAGTGGACTAGCGGGGGGGAGCGGGGAGCTGTTTTTT; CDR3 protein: CASSLGLSGLAGGSGELFF
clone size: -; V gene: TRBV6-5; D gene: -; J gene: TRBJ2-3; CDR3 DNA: TGTGCCAGTGGCGCGGGGCCCCAAGATACGCAGTATTTT; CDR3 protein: CASGAGPQDTQYF
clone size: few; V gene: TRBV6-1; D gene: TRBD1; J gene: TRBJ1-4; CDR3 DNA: TGTGCCAGCAGATTGACAGGGAGGAGGGAAAAACTGTTTTTT; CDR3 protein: CASRLTGRREKLFF
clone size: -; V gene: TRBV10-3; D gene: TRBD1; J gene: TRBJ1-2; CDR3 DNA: TGTGCCATCAGTCCTCGACAGGGGAGTGGCTACACCTTC; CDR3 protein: CAISPRQGSGYTF
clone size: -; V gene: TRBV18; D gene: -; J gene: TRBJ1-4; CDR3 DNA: TGTGCCAGCTCACAGGGTGGAGGTGAAAAACTGTTTTTT; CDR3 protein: CASSQGGGEKLFF
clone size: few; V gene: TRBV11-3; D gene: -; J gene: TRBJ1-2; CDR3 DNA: TGTGCCAGCAGCTTATCACAGAGTGGCTACACCTTC; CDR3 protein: CASSLSQSGYTF
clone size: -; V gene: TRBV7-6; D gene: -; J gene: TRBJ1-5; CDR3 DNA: TGTGCCAGCAGCCCGTCTCAGGGGAATCAGCCCCAGCATTTT; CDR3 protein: CASSPSQGNQPQHF
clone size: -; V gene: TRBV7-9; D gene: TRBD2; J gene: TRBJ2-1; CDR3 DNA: TGTGCCAGCATCGAAACCGGACTAGCGGGGGGCAATGAGCAGTTCTTC; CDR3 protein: CASIETGLAGGNEQFF
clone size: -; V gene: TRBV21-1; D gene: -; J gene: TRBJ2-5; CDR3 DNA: TGTGCCAGCAGCAAAGGCCTAATGCCAGGCGCCTCATATGTAGAAGAGACCCAGTACTTC; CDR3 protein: CASSKGLMPGASYVEETQYF
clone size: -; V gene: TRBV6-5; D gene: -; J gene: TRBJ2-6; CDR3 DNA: TGTGCCATCCGACGGGACTCTGGGGCCAACGTCCTGACTTTC; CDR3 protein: CAIRRDSGANVLTF
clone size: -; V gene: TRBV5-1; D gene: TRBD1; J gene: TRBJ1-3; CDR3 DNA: TGCGCCAGCAGCTCGCAACAGGGGGCGATTGGAAACACCATATATTTT; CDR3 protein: CASSSQQGAIGNTIYF
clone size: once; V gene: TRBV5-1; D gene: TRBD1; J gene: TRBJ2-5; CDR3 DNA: TGCGCCAGCAGCCTAAACCCCGGGACAGGGGGGGAGACCCAGTACTTC; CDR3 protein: CASSLNPGTGGETQYF
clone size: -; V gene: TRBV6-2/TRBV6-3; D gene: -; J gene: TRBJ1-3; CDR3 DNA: TGTGCCAGCAGTCAACCGGGACGGCGGGGGTACACCATATATTTT; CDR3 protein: CASSQPGRRGYTIYF
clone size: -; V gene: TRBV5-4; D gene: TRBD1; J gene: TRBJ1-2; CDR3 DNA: TGTGCCAGCAGCGCCGGGACAGCCAACTATGGCTACACCTTC; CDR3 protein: CASSAGTANYGYTF
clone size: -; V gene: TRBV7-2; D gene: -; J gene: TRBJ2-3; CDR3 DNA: TGTGCCAGCAGCTCCACCCACAGGGTAGATACGCAGTATTTT; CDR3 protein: CASSSTHRVDTQYF
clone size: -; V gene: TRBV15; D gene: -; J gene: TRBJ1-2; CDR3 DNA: TGTGCCACCAGCAGAGATGTGGCGGGCAGCACTAACTATGGCTACACCTTC; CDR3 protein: CATSRDVAGSTNYGYTF